This is a list of T cell receptor beta chains from one sample in a study of CD8+ T cells in alopecia areata. Repertoires were generated with immunoSEQ multiplex PCR, while TCRdb's copy carries only in-frame clones and drops some. The table records some 150,000 clones, about 51% of them present only once. Sample: CD8+ T cells sorted from blood, taken at week 0. The receptors derive from a human donor with alopecia areata. Both conserved end residues are part of each CDR3. The order of the fields is clone size, D gene, J gene, V gene, CDR3 DNA, CDR3 protein. A D gene is named only where the DNA matches it firmly. Clone size appears in some rows only: once, few, many, or a class for an expanded clone.

>-|-|TRBJ1-2|TRBV6-5
TGTGCCAGCAGCGCCACGGGGGCGTATGGCTACACCTTC
CASSATGAYGYTF
>-|-|TRBJ1-2|TRBV9
TGTGCCAGCAGCGGCCAAAGTCAGGCTAACTATGGCTACACCTTC
CASSGQSQANYGYTF
>few|-|TRBJ1-1|TRBV11-2
TGTGCCAGCAGGTTACGGGCTTTGAACACTGAAGCTTTCTTT
CASRLRALNTEAFF
>-|TRBD1|TRBJ2-7|TRBV5-6
TGTGCCAGCGGGACCGGGACAGGACCCCACGAGCAGTACTTC
CASGTGTGPHEQYF
>-|TRBD1|TRBJ1-3|TRBV30
TGTGCCTGGAGTATGACAGGGGGAAACACCATATATTTT
CAWSMTGGNTIYF
>-|-|TRBJ2-1|TRBV27
TGTGCCAGCAGTTGGGACCTAGGAAGCGCTTTCAATGAGCAGTTCTTC
CASSWDLGSAFNEQFF
>many|-|TRBJ2-7|TRBV27
TGTGCCAGCAACCGGGGACGGGACGAGCAGTACTTC
CASNRGRDEQYF
>-|-|TRBJ1-2|TRBV7-6
TGTGCCAGCAGCTTAGCTGAGGGAAGACAGGGCTACACCTTC
CASSLAEGRQGYTF
>-|-|TRBJ2-5|TRBV5-1
TGCGCCAGCAGCTTTGGTATAACCCAAGAGACCCAGTACTTC
CASSFGITQETQYF
>-|TRBD1|TRBJ2-7|TRBV29-1
TGCAGCGGTCGGACAGGGGGCGCGGGAGAGCAGTACTTC
CSGRTGGAGEQYF
>few|-|TRBJ1-1|TRBV29-1
TGCAGCGCCTTGACAGAGAACACTGAAGCTTTCTTT
CSALTENTEAFF